The entry below describes one T cell receptor (beta chain). Its cognate antigen is unknown. This specimen belongs to a study of OX40 agonist ivuxolimab in advanced cancers. The wider study: Patients treated during dose escalation were battling hepatocellular carcinoma, melanoma, renal cell or head and neck cancer.

General study findings and limits: Both CD4+ and CD8+ T cell populations in blood had undergone clonal expansion by week 6 at 0.1 to 3.0 mg/kg. Also present in some nonresponders was a low level of normalized T-cell clonal expansion.

Measured with immunoSEQ multiplex PCR; TCRdb has only the in-frame clones, and not every one. In the table there are 53,000 or so clones, roughly 83% of which are singletons. This CDR3 comprises 13 residues. V lost 3 bases to trimming and J lost 6 bases, with 11 bases between them. Germline values: CDR1 SNHLY, CDR2 FYNNEI. The chain carries TRBV2 and TRBJ1-2; D is possibly TRBD1 (5 bases). The sequence derives from an adult with an advanced solid tumor such as melanoma, head and neck, liver or kidney cancer. The sample in question was CD4+ or CD8+ T cells sorted from blood, obtained in a trial of the OX40 agonist ivuxolimab. This chain's CDR3 is CASSEERGHGYTF. CDR3 coding DNA: TGTGCCAGCAGTGAGGAGAGGGGTCATGGCTACACCTTC.